The source of this T cell receptor (beta chain) is a study of T cell responses to AZD1222 COVID-19 vaccine. From germline, CDR1 is SGHDN and CDR2 FVKESK. Trimming stripped 0 bases from V and 9 bases from J, with 15 bases between. The CDR3 contains 14 residues. With regard to this clone: The antigen remains undetermined.

TCRdb's copy holds only in-frame clones and misses some; the assay was immunoSEQ multiplex PCR. The sample has some 180,000 clones; roughly 91% are singletons. Points from the study as a whole: Spike regions recognized by vaccine-associated CD4 TCRs spanned the protein, led by 160-218 and 743-854. Just a handful of people given AZD1222 tested seropositive at baseline. Sampling that yielded the repertoires occurred only after the peak T cell response.

This sample comprised peripheral blood, obtained 28 days after the second dose of the MenACWY control vaccine. This rearrangement joins TRBV14 to TRBJ2-7; D is possibly TRBD1 (5 bases). The clonotype originates from an adult who received the MenACWY meningococcal vaccine as a control. Written as DNA, the CDR3 is TGTGCCAGCAGCCAAGATGGGGCCATCGACGGGCAGTACTTC. It is translated as CASSQDGAIDGQYF.